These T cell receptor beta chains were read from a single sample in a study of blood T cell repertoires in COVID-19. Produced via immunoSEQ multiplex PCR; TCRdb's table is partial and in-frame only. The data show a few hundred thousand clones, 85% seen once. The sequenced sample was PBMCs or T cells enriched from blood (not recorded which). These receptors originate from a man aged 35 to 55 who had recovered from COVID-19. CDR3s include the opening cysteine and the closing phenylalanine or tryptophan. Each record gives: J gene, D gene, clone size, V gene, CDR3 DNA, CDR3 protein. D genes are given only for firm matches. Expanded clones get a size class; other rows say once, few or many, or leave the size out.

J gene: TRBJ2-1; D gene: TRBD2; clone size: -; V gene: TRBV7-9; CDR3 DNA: TGTGCCAGCAGAGCGGGGACTAGCAGGAATGAGCAGTTCTTC; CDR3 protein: CASRAGTSRNEQFF
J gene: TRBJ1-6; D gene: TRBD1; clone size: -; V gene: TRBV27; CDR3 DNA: TGTGCCAGCAGTCCCTGGACAGGGGCGGGGAATTCACCCCTCCACTTT; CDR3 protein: CASSPWTGAGNSPLHF
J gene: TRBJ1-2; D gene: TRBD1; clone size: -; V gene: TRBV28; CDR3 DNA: TGTGCCAGCAGTTCCTCGACAGGGGGCAGTCACTATGGCTACACCTTC; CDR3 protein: CASSSSTGGSHYGYTF
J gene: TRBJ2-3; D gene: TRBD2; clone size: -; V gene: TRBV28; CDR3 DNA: TGTGCCAGCAGTCCGACACTAGCGGGAGTCCAAGCAGATACGCAGTATTTT; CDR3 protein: CASSPTLAGVQADTQYF
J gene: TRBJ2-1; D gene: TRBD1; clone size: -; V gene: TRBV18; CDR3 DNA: TGTGCCAGCTCACCAGCTACAGGGGGCCGGGAGCAGTTCTTC; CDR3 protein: CASSPATGGREQFF
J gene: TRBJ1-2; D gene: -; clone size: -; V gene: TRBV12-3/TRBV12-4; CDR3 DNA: TGTGCCAGCAGCCCCACGGCGGGAGGCTACACCTTC; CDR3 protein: CASSPTAGGYTF
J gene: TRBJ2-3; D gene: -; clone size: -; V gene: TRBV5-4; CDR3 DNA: TGTGCCAGCAGCTTTGGGTCTGGGGGGATGACAGATACGCAGTATTTT; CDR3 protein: CASSFGSGGMTDTQYF
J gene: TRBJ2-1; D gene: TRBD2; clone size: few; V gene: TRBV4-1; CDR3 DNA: TGCGCCAGCAGCCAAGGATCAGCGGGAGGGCCGTGGGCTGAGCAGTTCTTC; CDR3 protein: CASSQGSAGGPWAEQFF
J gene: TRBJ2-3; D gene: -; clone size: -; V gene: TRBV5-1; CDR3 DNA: TGCGCCAGCAGCCCCGGACAGAGCACAGATACGCAGTATTTT; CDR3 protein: CASSPGQSTDTQYF
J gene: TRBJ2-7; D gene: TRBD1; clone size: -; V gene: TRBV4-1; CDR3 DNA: TGCGCCAGCAGCCAAGAAGGGACAGGGGTTGAAGAGCAGTACTTC; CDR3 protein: CASSQEGTGVEEQYF
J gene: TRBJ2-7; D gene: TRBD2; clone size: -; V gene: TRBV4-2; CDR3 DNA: TGTGCCAGCAGCCCACAGGCACGGTTTAGCGGGCCGACCTACGAGCAGTACTTC; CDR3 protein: CASSPQARFSGPTYEQYF